The 18 T cell receptor beta chains below all came from one sample that was sequenced in a study of cytomegalovirus exposure and HLA in healthy donors. The PCR made use of 60 Vbeta and 13 Jbeta primers. Generated by immunoSEQ multiplex PCR, the TCRdb table keeps only in-frame clones and is missing some. The ten top clones account for about 1.8%, within a sample of tens of thousands of clones. Sequenced input: PBMCs. These receptors were obtained from a woman aged 30 to 39 in good health and CMV-seronegative.

This sequence joins TRBV28 and TRBJ2-4, with TRBD1 matching 8 bases. V lost 4 bases and J lost 0; bases outside the gene matches: 17. The length of the CDR3 is 20 residues. From germline, CDR1 is MDHEN and CDR2 SYDVKM. The CDR3 spells CASSSGIGQGHYLAKNIQYF. For the CDR3, the DNA is TGTGCCAGCAGTTCGGGGATCGGACAGGGCCATTATCTAGCCAAAAACATTCAGTACTTC.

This sequence joins TRBV6-6 and TRBJ1-2; 8 bases line up with TRBD1. The CDR3 length is 14 residues. J lost 0 bases, V lost 5 bases, and 2 bases had no gene match. CDR1 and CDR2 (germline): MNHNY, SVGAGI (reference sequence). CDR3 in DNA: TGTGCCAGCAGTGGGACAGGTTCTAACTATGGCTACACCTTC. Translated: CASSGTGSNYGYTF.

The chain couples TRBV5-5 to TRBJ1-1; possibly TRBD1 for D (6 bases). Germline CDR1 is SGHKS and CDR2 is YYEKEE (reference sequence). There are 17 residues in the CDR3. With 4 bases removed from V and 1 base from J, the gap between germline ends came to 20 bases. The CDR3 DNA follows: TGTGCCAGCAGCCGGACCGGGACATCACCCACGAACACTGAAGCTTTCTTT. Its translation is CASSRTGTSPTNTEAFF.

The chain combines TRBV19 with TRBJ2-2; 7 bases match TRBD1. After removal of 10 bases from V and 2 bases from J, the junction contained 16 bases not matched to a gene. Germline V gene data show CDR1 as LNHDA and CDR2 as SQIVND (reference sequence). This CDR3 spans 17 amino acids. The CDR3 region is CATRDREPPFNTGELFF. In DNA, the CDR3 is TGTGCCACCCGGGACAGAGAACCCCCTTTTAACACCGGGGAGCTGTTTTTT.

V gene TRBV19 combines with J gene TRBJ1-1; unclear D gene. The V gene lost 5 bases and the J gene lost 4 bases, with 8 bases spanning the gap. Looked up from germline, CDR1 is LNHDA and CDR2 is SQIVND (reference sequence). The CDR3 sequence is 12 residues long. The chain's CDR3 is CASSLIGTEAFF. CDR3 DNA sequence: TGTGCCAGTAGTCTCATCGGCACTGAAGCTTTCTTT. Complete variable domain (other parts from reference TRBV19 and TRBJ1-1): DGGITQSPKYLFRKEGQNVTLSCEQNLNHDAMYWYRQDPGQGLRLIYYSQIVNDFQKGDIAEGYSVSREKKESFPLTVTSAQKNPTAFYLCASSLIGTEAFFGQGTRLTVV.

The rearrangement links TRBV18 to TRBJ1-1, with a tentative D call TRBD1 (6 bases). Germline V gives CDR1 KGHSH, CDR2 LQKENI. This CDR3 is 15 amino acids long. V dropped 0 bases and J dropped 8 bases, with 16 bases sitting between them. The CDR3 loop reads CASSPPSMGAGEAFF. CDR3 in DNA: TGTGCCAGCTCACCACCCTCGATGGGGGCCGGGGAAGCTTTCTTT.

This chain links TRBV4-2 with TRBJ2-3; 12 bases match TRBD2. Per the germline V gene, CDR1 is LGHNA and CDR2 is YNFKEQ. This CDR3 has 17 residues. Trimming removed 4 bases from V and 5 bases from J; junction bases left unmatched: 10. CDR3 sequence reads: CASSRRRLAGDIDTQYF. The CDR3 DNA sequence: TGTGCCAGCAGCCGACGACGACTAGCGGGGGATATAGATACGCAGTATTTT.

The chain uses TRBV28 and TRBJ1-5, with D perhaps matching TRBD1 (5 bases). CDR1 and CDR2 (germline): MDHEN, SYDVKM. The V end was cut by 7 bases, the J end by 9 bases, with 22 bases between. The CDR3 has 15 residues. The CDR3 spells CASTIRDGGSRPQHF. CDR3 DNA: TGTGCCAGCACTATACGGGACGGGGGTTCTCGGCCCCAGCATTTT.

This chain joins TRBV29-1 and TRBJ2-7; D is perhaps TRBD2 (7 bases). CDR1 and CDR2 from the germline V gene are SQVTM and ANQGSEA. This CDR3 is built from 13 residues. Trimming cost V 7 bases and J 2 bases, with 15 bases left between them. In nucleotides, the CDR3 is TGCAGCGCGGGCGGGGGCGAAACCTACGAGCAGTACTTC. Amino acid sequence: CSAGGGETYEQYF.

The CDR3 bases are TGTGCCAGCAGCCAAGGCCCCCGACAGCAAGAGACCCAGTACTTC. Translated, it gives CASSQGPRQQETQYF. This chain joins TRBV4-2 and TRBJ2-5, with a weak D call TRBD1 (5 bases). This CDR3 comprises 15 residues. The germline V gene has CDR1 LGHNA and CDR2 YNFKEQ. The germline V and J ends were trimmed by 1 base and 2 bases, with 11 bases remaining between them.

The chain employs TRBV5-6 and TRBJ2-4; no clear D gene. Germline CDR1 reads SGHDT; CDR2 reads YYEEEE. Trimming removed 2 bases at V and 6 bases at J, with 3 bases between. CDR3 length: 11 amino acids. Here the CDR3 reads CASSFRNIQYF. The CDR3 DNA follows: TGTGCCAGCAGCTTCCGAAACATTCAGTACTTC.

J is TRBJ2-3 and V is TRBV5-1; D unclear. CDR1 and CDR2 from the germline V gene are SGHRS and YFSETQ. V lost 1 base and J 1 base, leaving 10 bases between the germline ends. The CDR3 extends over 15 amino acids. The CDR3, as DNA: TGCGCCAGCAGCTTGACCGAGCCCCGCACAGATACGCAGTATTTT. Protein: CASSLTEPRTDTQYF.

V usage is TRBV25-1 and J usage is TRBJ2-5, with TRBD2 identical over 7 bases. CDR1 is MGHDK and CDR2 is SYGVNS in the germline V gene. J gave up 4 bases and V 4 bases, and 3 bases lay outside the gene matches. CDR3 size: 13 residues. Written as DNA, the CDR3 is TGTGCCAGCAGTGGGGGGGGGAGAGAGACCCAGTACTTC. Its protein is CASSGGGRETQYF.

The V gene is TRBV10-3, the J gene TRBJ1-5, with 7 bases that match TRBD1. Germline loops: CDR1 ENHRY, CDR2 SYGVKD. V dropped 8 bases and J dropped 2; count of bases not matched to a gene: 9. The CDR3 has 15 amino acids. The CDR3 sequence: CAIGEARGGNQPQHF. The CDR3 coding sequence is TGTGCCATCGGGGAGGCCAGGGGGGGCAATCAGCCCCAGCATTTT.

The chain has TRBV2 and TRBJ2-5; TRBD2 matches at 8 bases. This CDR3 region has 14 residues. V was pared by 8 bases and J by 5 bases, with 10 bases of the junction left unmatched. CDR1 and CDR2 from the germline V gene are SNHLY and FYNNEI. CDR3 sequence reads: CASSRGGPVETQYF. CDR3 coding DNA: TGTGCCAGCTCTCGGGGGGGGCCGGTGGAGACCCAGTACTTC. The variable domain in full, completed from reference TRBV2 and TRBJ2-5, reads EPEVTQTPSHQVTQMGQEVILRCVPISNHLYFYWYRQILGQKVEFLVSFYNNEISEKSEIFDDQFSVERPDGSNFTLKIRSTKLEDSAMYFCASSRGGPVETQYFGPGTRLLVL.

The chain couples TRBV23-1 to TRBJ1-2; D unresolved. TRBV23-1 carries the ORF label, with uncertain function. The length of the CDR3 is 14 residues. V lost 6 bases to trimming and J lost 6 bases, with 17 bases between them. The CDR3: CASSYSYHLDGYTF. CDR3 coding DNA: TGCGCCAGCAGCTATTCATACCATCTCGATGGCTACACCTTC.

The J gene is TRBJ1-2, the V gene TRBV6-1, with no clear D. CDR3 length: 12 amino acids. The germline V gene has CDR1 MNHNS and CDR2 SASEGT. Trimming took 6 bases from V and 7 from J, leaving 12 bases between them. CDR3 sequence reads: CASRKGVPGYTF. CDR3 sequence (DNA): TGTGCCAGCAGGAAGGGAGTTCCTGGCTACACCTTC.

The V call is TRBV6-5, the J call TRBJ2-1; 8 nucleotides agree with TRBD2. Per germline, CDR1 MNHEY and CDR2 SVGAGI. The CDR3 extends over 12 amino acids. The CDR3 DNA sequence: TGTGTTGCGCGGGGGGATTGGGGGGAGCAGTTCTTC. Translating it yields CVARGDWGEQFF.